The rows below give T cell receptor beta chains drawn from one sample of a study. MiXCR, run by TCRdb on the RT-PCR reads, gives a single entry per CDR3 protein. Of around 700,000 distinct CDR3 sequences in the sample, around 14% were seen once. The specimen sequenced was memory CD4+ T cells from blood. These receptors were collected from a female donor in good health, serving as a healthy control. Both conserved end residues are part of each CDR3.

V gene: TRBV2
J gene: TRBJ1-5
CDR3 protein: CASGQGKAQPQHF

V gene: TRBV5-6
J gene: TRBJ1-1
CDR3 protein: CASSLINTEAFF

V gene: TRBV20-1
J gene: TRBJ1-5
CDR3 protein: CSAGGQGASNQPQHF

V gene: TRBV6-5
J gene: TRBJ2-2
CDR3 protein: CASSYPRQGYTGELFF

V gene: TRBV10-3
J gene: TRBJ1-1
CDR3 protein: CAISEMGGNTEAFF

V gene: TRBV3-1
J gene: TRBJ1-1
CDR3 protein: CASSQDGTGGSAEAFF

V gene: TRBV20-1
J gene: TRBJ1-5
CDR3 protein: CSASYGGQAGQPQHF

V gene: TRBV5-5
J gene: TRBJ1-4
CDR3 protein: CASSLAEIRATNEKLFF

V gene: TRBV6-5
J gene: TRBJ2-3
CDR3 protein: CASSTSGRAVTDTQYF

V gene: TRBV2
J gene: TRBJ2-1
CDR3 protein: CASSGTDIGEQFF

V gene: TRBV6-1
J gene: TRBJ1-1
CDR3 protein: CASPPAPGTGESFSGTEAFF

V gene: TRBV5-5
J gene: TRBJ1-1
CDR3 protein: CASSLYRGRTENTEAFF

V gene: TRBV15
J gene: TRBJ2-1
CDR3 protein: CATSRGGSGRNEQFF

V gene: TRBV20-1
J gene: TRBJ1-1
CDR3 protein: CSAPDGSNTEAFF

V gene: TRBV29-1
J gene: TRBJ2-7
CDR3 protein: CSVEPQGESHEQYF

V gene: TRBV6-2/TRBV6-3
J gene: TRBJ2-1
CDR3 protein: CASSPGTARSSYNEQFF

V gene: TRBV28
J gene: TRBJ2-3
CDR3 protein: CASKPGYQADTQYF

V gene: TRBV2
J gene: TRBJ1-6
CDR3 protein: CASWGQGNSPLHF

V gene: TRBV20-1
J gene: TRBJ1-4
CDR3 protein: CSAREVRLNEKLFF

V gene: TRBV14
J gene: TRBJ2-7
CDR3 protein: CASSQTRAGGEQYF

V gene: TRBV20-1
J gene: TRBJ1-2
CDR3 protein: CTADSANYGYTF

V gene: TRBV7-2
J gene: TRBJ1-2
CDR3 protein: CASRSSGVRGYTF

V gene: TRBV19
J gene: TRBJ2-2
CDR3 protein: CASSISIRGELFF

V gene: TRBV6-6
J gene: TRBJ1-2
CDR3 protein: CASSYRGAGYGYTF

V gene: TRBV20-1
J gene: TRBJ1-1
CDR3 protein: CSAFQTGHLNTEAFF

V gene: TRBV27
J gene: TRBJ1-6
CDR3 protein: CASRNRGQNNSPLHF

V gene: TRBV6-1
J gene: TRBJ2-3
CDR3 protein: CASLSGRVGDTQYF

V gene: TRBV6-5
J gene: TRBJ2-1
CDR3 protein: CASTFIGHTYNEQFF

V gene: TRBV6-5
J gene: TRBJ2-7
CDR3 protein: CASSYAGGRGYEQYF

V gene: TRBV19
J gene: TRBJ2-5
CDR3 protein: CASRRTGTNIETQYF

V gene: TRBV12-3/TRBV12-4
J gene: TRBJ2-7
CDR3 protein: CASSDNTGGTEQYF

V gene: TRBV24-1
J gene: TRBJ2-3
CDR3 protein: CATSDPYSTDTQYF

V gene: TRBV19
J gene: TRBJ2-1
CDR3 protein: CASSTNRQGGSYNEQFF

V gene: TRBV28
J gene: TRBJ1-1
CDR3 protein: CASKPSGPARLTEAFF

V gene: TRBV5-5
J gene: TRBJ2-1
CDR3 protein: CASSLGLHLNSYNEQFF

V gene: TRBV10-3
J gene: TRBJ2-3
CDR3 protein: CASQAGWGTDTQYF

V gene: TRBV12-3/TRBV12-4
J gene: TRBJ2-1
CDR3 protein: CASSFSVGLAGGLEFF

V gene: TRBV7-9
J gene: TRBJ1-1
CDR3 protein: CASSLGTSSPAFF

V gene: TRBV20-1
J gene: TRBJ2-5
CDR3 protein: CSAPRDRYQETQYF

V gene: TRBV6-5
J gene: TRBJ2-7
CDR3 protein: CASSGLAGVPSYEQYF

V gene: TRBV6-5
J gene: TRBJ2-7
CDR3 protein: CASRGGGRVSYEQYF